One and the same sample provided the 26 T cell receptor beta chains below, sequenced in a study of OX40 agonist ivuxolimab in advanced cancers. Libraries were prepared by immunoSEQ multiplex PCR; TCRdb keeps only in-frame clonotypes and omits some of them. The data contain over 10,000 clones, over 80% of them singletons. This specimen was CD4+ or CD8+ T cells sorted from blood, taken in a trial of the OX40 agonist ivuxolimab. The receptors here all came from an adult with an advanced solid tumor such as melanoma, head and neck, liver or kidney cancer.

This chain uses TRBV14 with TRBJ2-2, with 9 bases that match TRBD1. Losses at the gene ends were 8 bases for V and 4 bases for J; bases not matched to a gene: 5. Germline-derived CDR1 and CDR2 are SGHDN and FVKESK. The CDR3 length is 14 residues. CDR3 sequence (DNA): TGTGCCAGCGGGGACAGGGAGGGCACCGGGGAGCTGTTTTTT. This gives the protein CASGDREGTGELFF. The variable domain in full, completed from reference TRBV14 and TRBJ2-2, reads EAGVTQFPSHSVIEKGQTVTLRCDPISGHDNLYWYRRVMGKEIKFLLHFVKESKQDESGMPNNRFLAERTGGTYSTLKVQPAELEDSGVYFCASGDREGTGELFFGEGSRLTVL.

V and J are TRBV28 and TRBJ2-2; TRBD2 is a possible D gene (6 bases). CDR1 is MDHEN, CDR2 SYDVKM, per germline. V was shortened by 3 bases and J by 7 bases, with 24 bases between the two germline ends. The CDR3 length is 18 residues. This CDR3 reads CASSFGAPGLEVHGELFF. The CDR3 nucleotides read TGTGCCAGCAGTTTTGGGGCTCCGGGACTGGAGGTTCACGGGGAGCTGTTTTTT.

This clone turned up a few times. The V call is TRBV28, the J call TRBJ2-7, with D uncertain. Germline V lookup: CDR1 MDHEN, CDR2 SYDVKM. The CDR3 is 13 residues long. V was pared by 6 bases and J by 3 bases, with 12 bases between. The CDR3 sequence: CASSQGINYEQYF. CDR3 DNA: TGTGCCAGCAGCCAAGGGATTAACTACGAGCAGTACTTC.

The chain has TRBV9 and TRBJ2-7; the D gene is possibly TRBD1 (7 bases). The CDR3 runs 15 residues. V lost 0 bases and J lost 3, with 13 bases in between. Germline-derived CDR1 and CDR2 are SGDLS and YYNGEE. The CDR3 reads CASSVGAGGGYEQYF. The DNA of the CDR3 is TGTGCCAGCAGCGTAGGGGCAGGGGGAGGCTACGAGCAGTACTTC. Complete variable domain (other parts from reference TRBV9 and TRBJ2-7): DSGVTQTPKHLITATGQRVTLRCSPRSGDLSVYWYQQSLDQGLQFLIQYYNGEERAKGNILERFSAQQFPDLHSELNLSSLELGDSALYFCASSVGAGGGYEQYFGPGTRLTVT.

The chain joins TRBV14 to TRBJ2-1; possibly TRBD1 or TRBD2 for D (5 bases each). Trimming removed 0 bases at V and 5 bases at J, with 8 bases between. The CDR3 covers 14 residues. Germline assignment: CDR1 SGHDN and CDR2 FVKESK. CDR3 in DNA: TGTGCCAGCAGCCAAGATCTGGGGGACAATGAGCAGTTCTTC. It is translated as CASSQDLGDNEQFF.

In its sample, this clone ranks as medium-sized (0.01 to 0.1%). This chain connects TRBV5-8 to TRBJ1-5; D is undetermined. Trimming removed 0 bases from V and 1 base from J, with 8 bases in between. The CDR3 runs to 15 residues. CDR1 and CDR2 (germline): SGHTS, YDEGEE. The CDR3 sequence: CASSLEGVSNQPQHF. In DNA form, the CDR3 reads TGTGCCAGCAGCTTGGAGGGTGTGAGCAATCAGCCCCAGCATTTT.

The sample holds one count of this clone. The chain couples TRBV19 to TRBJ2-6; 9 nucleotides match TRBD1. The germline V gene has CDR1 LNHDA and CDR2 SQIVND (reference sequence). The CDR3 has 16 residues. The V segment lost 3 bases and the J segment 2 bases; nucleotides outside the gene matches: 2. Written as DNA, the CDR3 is TGTGCCAGTAGTATCAGGGACAGGGCTGGGGCCAACGTCCTGACTTTC. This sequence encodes CASSIRDRAGANVLTF. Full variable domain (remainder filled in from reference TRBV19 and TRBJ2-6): DGGITQSPKYLFRKEGQNVTLSCEQNLNHDAMYWYRQDPGQGLRLIYYSQIVNDFQKGDIAEGYSVSREKKESFPLTVTSAQKNPTAFYLCASSIRDRAGANVLTFGAGSRLTVL.

CDR3 in amino acids: CASSPQVNTEAFF. The CDR3 DNA is TGTGCCAGCAGCCCACAGGTGAACACTGAAGCTTTCTTT. The chain combines TRBV9 with TRBJ1-1; tentative D call: TRBD1 (5 bases). Germline CDR1 and CDR2: SGDLS and YYNGEE. The V end was cut by 4 bases, the J end by 0 bases, with 7 bases between. The CDR3 extends over 13 amino acids.

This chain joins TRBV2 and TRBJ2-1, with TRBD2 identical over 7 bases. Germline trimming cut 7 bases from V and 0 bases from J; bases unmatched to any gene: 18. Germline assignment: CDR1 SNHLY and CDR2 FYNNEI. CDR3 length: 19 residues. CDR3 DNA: TGTGCCAGCACCGACCCCTTTGGACGGGAGGAAAACTCCTACAATGAGCAGTTCTTC. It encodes CASTDPFGREENSYNEQFF.

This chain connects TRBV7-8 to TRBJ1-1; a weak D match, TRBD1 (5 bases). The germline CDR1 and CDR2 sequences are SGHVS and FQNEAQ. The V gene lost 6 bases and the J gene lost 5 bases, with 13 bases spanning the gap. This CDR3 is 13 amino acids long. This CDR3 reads CASSNGGGTEAFF. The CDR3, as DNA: TGTGCCAGCAGTAACGGGGGGGGTACTGAAGCTTTCTTT.

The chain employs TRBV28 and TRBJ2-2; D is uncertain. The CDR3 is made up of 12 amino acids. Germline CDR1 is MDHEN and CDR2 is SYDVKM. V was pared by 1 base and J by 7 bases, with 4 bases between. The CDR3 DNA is TGTGCCAGCAGTTTATTAGGCGGGGAGCTGTTTTTT. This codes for CASSLLGGELFF.

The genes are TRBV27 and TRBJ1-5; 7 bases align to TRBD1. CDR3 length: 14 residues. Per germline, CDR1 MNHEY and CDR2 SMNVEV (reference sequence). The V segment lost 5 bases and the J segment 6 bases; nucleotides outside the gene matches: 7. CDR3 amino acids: CASSPTGLSQPQHF. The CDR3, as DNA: TGTGCCAGCAGTCCGACAGGGTTAAGTCAGCCCCAGCATTTT.

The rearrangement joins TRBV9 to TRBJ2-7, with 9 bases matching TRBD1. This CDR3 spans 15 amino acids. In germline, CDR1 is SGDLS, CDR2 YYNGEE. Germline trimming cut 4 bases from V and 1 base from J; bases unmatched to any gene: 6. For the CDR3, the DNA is TGTGCCAGCAGCAATGCCGGGACAGGGTCCTACGAGCAGTACTTC. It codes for CASSNAGTGSYEQYF.

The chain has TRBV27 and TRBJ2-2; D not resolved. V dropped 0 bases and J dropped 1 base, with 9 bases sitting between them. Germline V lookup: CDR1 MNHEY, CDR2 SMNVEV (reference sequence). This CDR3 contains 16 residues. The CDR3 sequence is CASSLSTSGNTGELFF. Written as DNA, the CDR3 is TGTGCCAGCAGTTTATCGACTTCAGGGAACACCGGGGAGCTGTTTTTT.

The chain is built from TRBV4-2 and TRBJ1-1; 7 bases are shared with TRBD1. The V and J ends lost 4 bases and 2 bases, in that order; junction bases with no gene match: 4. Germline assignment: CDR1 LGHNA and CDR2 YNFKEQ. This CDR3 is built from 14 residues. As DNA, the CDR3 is TGTGCCAGCAGCCCCCGGGACAGCAACACTGAAGCTTTCTTT. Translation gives CASSPRDSNTEAFF.

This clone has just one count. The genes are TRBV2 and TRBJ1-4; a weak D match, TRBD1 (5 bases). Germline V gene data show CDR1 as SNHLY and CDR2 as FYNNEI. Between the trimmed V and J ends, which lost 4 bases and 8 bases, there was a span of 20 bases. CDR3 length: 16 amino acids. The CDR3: CASSVEGTVLGEKLFF. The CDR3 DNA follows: TGTGCCAGCAGTGTTGAGGGGACGGTATTAGGAGAAAAACTGTTTTTT.

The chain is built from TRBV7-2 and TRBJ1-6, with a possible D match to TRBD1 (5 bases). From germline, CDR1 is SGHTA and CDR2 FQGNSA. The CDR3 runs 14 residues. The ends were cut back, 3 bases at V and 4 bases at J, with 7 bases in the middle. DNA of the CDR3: TGTGCCAGCAGCTTGGGGGGGTATAATTCACCCCTCCACTTT. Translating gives CASSLGGYNSPLHF. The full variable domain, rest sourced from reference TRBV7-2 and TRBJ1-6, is GAGVSQSPSNKVTEKGKDVELRCDPISGHTALYWYRQSLGQGLEFLIYFQGNSAPDKSGLPSDRFSAERTGGSVSTLTIQRTQQEDSAVYLCASSLGGYNSPLHFGNGTRLTVT.

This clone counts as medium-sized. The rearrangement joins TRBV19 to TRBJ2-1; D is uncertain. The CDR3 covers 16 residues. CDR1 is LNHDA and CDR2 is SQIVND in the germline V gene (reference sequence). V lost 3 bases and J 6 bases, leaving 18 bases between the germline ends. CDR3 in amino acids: CASSIGLDLISNEQFF. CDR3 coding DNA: TGTGCCAGTAGTATCGGCCTTGACCTGATCTCCAATGAGCAGTTCTTC.

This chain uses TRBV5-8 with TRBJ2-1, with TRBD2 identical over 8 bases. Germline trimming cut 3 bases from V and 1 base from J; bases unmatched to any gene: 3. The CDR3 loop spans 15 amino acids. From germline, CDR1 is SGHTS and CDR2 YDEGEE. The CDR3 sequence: CASSWGTSSYNEQFF. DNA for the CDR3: TGTGCCAGCAGCTGGGGGACTAGTTCCTACAATGAGCAGTTCTTC.

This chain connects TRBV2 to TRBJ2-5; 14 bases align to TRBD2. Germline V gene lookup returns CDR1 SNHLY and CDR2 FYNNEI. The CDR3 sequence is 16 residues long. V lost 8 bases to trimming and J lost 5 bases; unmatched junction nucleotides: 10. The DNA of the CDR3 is TGTGCCAGCGCCCGGGGACTAGCGGGGGTAGGGGAGACCCAGTACTTC. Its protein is CASARGLAGVGETQYF.

In nucleotides, the CDR3 is TGTGCCAGCAGCCCTCTCGAACAGGCCGTTTATGGCTACACCTTC. Its protein is CASSPLEQAVYGYTF. The chain combines TRBV7-7 with TRBJ1-2, with D possibly TRBD1 on 5 matching bases. The CDR3 totals 15 residues. CDR1 is SSHAT, CDR2 FNYEAQ, per germline (reference sequence). Trimming removed 5 bases from V and 5 bases from J, with 18 bases in between.

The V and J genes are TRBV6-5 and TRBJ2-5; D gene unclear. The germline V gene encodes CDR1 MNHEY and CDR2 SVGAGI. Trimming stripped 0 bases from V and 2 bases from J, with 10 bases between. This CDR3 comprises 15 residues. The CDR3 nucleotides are TGTGCCAGCAGTTACTCTGAGCCAGATCAAGAGACCCAGTACTTC. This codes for CASSYSEPDQETQYF.

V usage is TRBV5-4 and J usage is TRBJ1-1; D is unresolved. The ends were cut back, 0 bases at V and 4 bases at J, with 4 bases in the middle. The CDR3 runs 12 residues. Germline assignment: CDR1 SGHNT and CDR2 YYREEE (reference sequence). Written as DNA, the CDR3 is TGTGCCAGCAGCTTGGACTCCACTGAAGCTTTCTTT. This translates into CASSLDSTEAFF.

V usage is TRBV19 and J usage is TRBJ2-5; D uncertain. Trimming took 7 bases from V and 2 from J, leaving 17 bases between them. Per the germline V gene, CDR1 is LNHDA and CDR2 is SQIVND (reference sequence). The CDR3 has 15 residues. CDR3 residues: CASKLGRRGQETQYF. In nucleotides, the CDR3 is TGTGCCAGTAAGTTGGGCCGCCGCGGACAAGAGACCCAGTACTTC.

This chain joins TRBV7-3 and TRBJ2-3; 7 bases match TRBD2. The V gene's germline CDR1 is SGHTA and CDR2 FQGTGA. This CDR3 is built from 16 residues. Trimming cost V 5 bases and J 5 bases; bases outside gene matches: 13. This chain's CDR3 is CASSRVGGGSEDTQYF. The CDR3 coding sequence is TGTGCCAGCAGCCGGGTGGGCGGGGGTTCGGAAGATACGCAGTATTTT. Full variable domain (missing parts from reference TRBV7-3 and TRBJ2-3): GAGVSQTPSNKVTEKGKYVELRCDPISGHTALYWYRQSLGQGPEFLIYFQGTGAADDSGLPNDRFFAVRPEGSVSTLKIQRTERGDSAVYLCASSRVGGGSEDTQYFGPGTRLTVL.

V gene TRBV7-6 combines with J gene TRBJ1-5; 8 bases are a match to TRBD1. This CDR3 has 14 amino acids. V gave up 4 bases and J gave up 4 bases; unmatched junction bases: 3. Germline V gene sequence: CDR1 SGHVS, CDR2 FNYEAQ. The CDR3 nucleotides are TGTGCCAGCAGCTCGGACAGGGCGAATCAGCCCCAGCATTTT. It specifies CASSSDRANQPQHF. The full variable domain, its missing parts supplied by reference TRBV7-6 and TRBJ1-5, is GAGVSQSPRYKVTKRGQDVALRCDPISGHVSLYWYRQALGQGPEFLTYFNYEAQQDKSGLPNDRFSAERPEGSISTLTIQRTEQRDSAMYRCASSSDRANQPQHFGDGTRLSIL.